The source of this TCR beta chain is a study of OX40 agonist ivuxolimab in advanced cancers. Clones were sequenced by immunoSEQ multiplex PCR, and TCRdb holds only the in-frame ones, with some missing. The top ten clones hold around 4% of a sample with just over 95,000 clones, 70% to 85% of them seen once. Material: CD4+ or CD8+ T cells sorted from blood, obtained in a trial of the OX40 agonist ivuxolimab. The sequence was collected from an adult with an advanced solid tumor such as melanoma, head and neck, liver or kidney cancer.

The chain's CDR3 is CAWSVGSMVGELFF. CDR3 in DNA: TGTGCCTGGAGTGTTGGATCTATGGTCGGGGAGCTGTTTTTT. The rearrangement uses TRBV30 and TRBJ2-2; D remains unclear. Germline values: CDR1 GTSNPN, CDR2 SVGIG (reference sequence). V shed 0 bases and J shed 7 bases, with 12 bases lying between them. This CDR3 is 14 amino acids long.